Listed below are T cell receptor beta chains from one sample, sequenced in a study of T-cell memory formation after mild COVID-19. TCRdb used MiXCR to reprocess the 5' RACE reads, holding one entry per CDR3 protein. The sample yields approximately 490,000 distinct CDR3 sequences, about a fifth seen once. What was sequenced was PBMCs or a T cell subset sorted from them (not recorded which). Source of these receptors: an adult woman who had mild COVID-19 (a few samples of this study predate the infection). Cell type and time point are not known. Each CDR3 is given with its conserved first and last residue. A D gene is named only where the DNA matches it firmly. Clone size appears in some rows only: once, few, many, or a class for an expanded clone.

15	TRBV7-9	TRBJ2-7	.	.	TGTGCCAGCAGCTCCGGACAGGGAGGGGTCTACGAGCAGTACTTC	CASSSGQGGVYEQYF
11	TRBV20-1	TRBJ2-7	.	few	TGCAGTGCTGACATCGGTTACGAGCAGTACTTC	CSADIGYEQYF
15	TRBV6-5	TRBJ2-5	.	few	TGTGCCAGCAGTTACTCGGTGGGGACGGGGGAGACCCAGTACTTC	CASSYSVGTGETQYF
15	TRBV7-8	TRBJ2-5	.	.	TGTGCCAGCAGGTTTGCGGGGGCCCGCCAAGAGACCCAGTACTTC	CASRFAGARQETQYF
17	TRBV4-3	TRBJ2-7	TRBD2	few	TGCGCCAGCAGCCAAGAATGGGGAGTAGCGGGTTTCTACGAGCAGTACTTC	CASSQEWGVAGFYEQYF
14	TRBV5-1	TRBJ2-1	.	few	TGCGCCAGCAGCTTGATCCTGGACCCAAATGAGCAGTTCTTC	CASSLILDPNEQFF
14	TRBV7-2	TRBJ1-1	TRBD1	.	TGTGCCAGCACCAACCAACAGGGGAGCACTGAAGCTTTCTTT	CASTNQQGSTEAFF
15	TRBV5-1	TRBJ1-4	.	.	TGCGCCAGCAGCTTGCCGACAGGCGCTAATGAAAAACTGTTTTTT	CASSLPTGANEKLFF
12	TRBV10-3	TRBJ2-7	.	few	TGTGCCATCAGTGATAAAGACTACGAGCAGTACTTC	CAISDKDYEQYF
15	TRBV20-1	TRBJ2-1	TRBD2	.	TGCAGTGCTAGACCAGCGGGAAGCTCCTACAATGAGCAGTTCTTC	CSARPAGSSYNEQFF
13	TRBV2	TRBJ2-1	.	.	TGTGCCAGCAGGAAGGACTGGGGGAATGAGCAGTTCTTC	CASRKDWGNEQFF
14	TRBV12-3/TRBV12-4	TRBJ2-1	TRBD2	.	TGTGCCAGCACCTCGGGACTAGCGGGAGGCGAGCAGTTCTTC	CASTSGLAGGEQFF
14	TRBV6-1	TRBJ1-4	.	many	TGTGCCAGCCTCCGGGGCAACCAGAATGAAAAACTGTTTTTT	CASLRGNQNEKLFF
16	TRBV29-1	TRBJ2-7	TRBD1	few	TGCAGCGTTGAAGGCCTCGAGGGGACAGGGGTATACGAGCAGTACTTC	CSVEGLEGTGVYEQYF
15	TRBV4-2	TRBJ2-5	.	few	TGTGCCAGCAGCCCAGGGAGTTCGGGGCAAGAGACCCAGTACTTC	CASSPGSSGQETQYF
12	TRBV24-1	TRBJ2-2	.	few	TGTGCCACCAGTGATTCCATCGGGGAGCTGTTTTTT	CATSDSIGELFF
14	TRBV19	TRBJ1-1	.	.	TGTGCCAGTAGTATTCCAGGGCTGAACACTGAAGCTTTCTTT	CASSIPGLNTEAFF
13	TRBV19	TRBJ1-2	.	few	TGTGCCAGTAGTATGGCCAAAGGATATGGCTACACCTTC	CASSMAKGYGYTF
15	TRBV23-1	TRBJ2-4	.	few	TGCGCCAGCAGTCAATCCGAGGAGACCAAAAACATTCAGTACTTC	CASSQSEETKNIQYF
13	TRBV29-1	TRBJ2-7	.	.	TGCAGCGTGACAAGTTTAGAGTCCTACGAGCAGTACTTC	CSVTSLESYEQYF
14	TRBV9	TRBJ2-7	.	.	TGTGCCAGCAGCCCCCGGCCTTCTACCTACGAGCAGTACTTC	CASSPRPSTYEQYF
16	TRBV24-1	TRBJ2-1	TRBD1	.	TGTGCCACCAGTGACCCTGCAGGGGGCGATTACAATGAGCAGTTCTTC	CATSDPAGGDYNEQFF
15	TRBV29-1	TRBJ2-1	.	many	TGCAGCGTTGAAGATCTGTCAGGGAGGATGAATGAGCAGTTCTTC	CSVEDLSGRMNEQFF
12	TRBV5-1	TRBJ2-1	.	.	TGCGCCAGCAGCCGCCCGGACGTAGAGCAGTTCTTC	CASSRPDVEQFF